The 14 T cell receptor beta chains below were found in one sample sequenced in a study of T cell responses to AZD1222 COVID-19 vaccine. Profiled with immunoSEQ multiplex PCR; TCRdb holds only in-frame clones, not every one. Of tens of thousands of clones in the sample, roughly 90% were seen once. This specimen consisted of peripheral blood, obtained on day 0 of AZD1222 vaccination. The receptor set was obtained from an adult in good health.

The chain links TRBV29-1 to TRBJ2-1, with unresolved D. Trimming removed 0 bases from V and 6 bases from J, with 12 bases in between. This CDR3 spans 14 amino acids. Germline lookup yields CDR1 SQVTM and CDR2 ANQGSEA. The chain's CDR3 is CSVEDRVGINEQFF. CDR3 nucleotide sequence: TGCAGCGTTGAAGATCGGGTGGGAATCAATGAGCAGTTCTTC.

V and J are TRBV6-5 and TRBJ1-5; D gene unclear. The V end lost 6 bases, the J end lost 7 bases, and 10 bases lay between the germline ends. The CDR3 sequence is 12 residues long. CDR1 is MNHEY and CDR2 is SVGAGI in the germline V gene. The CDR3 here is CASSRPLQPQHF. DNA for the CDR3: TGTGCCAGCAGCAGACCACTGCAGCCCCAGCATTTT.

Points on this clone: Other DNA sequences in the sample encode the same CDR3. CDR3 coding DNA: TGCGCCAGCAGCTCCCGGGGGGGCACTGAAGCTTTCTTT. Protein product: CASSSRGGTEAFF. V is TRBV5-1 and J is TRBJ1-1; TRBD1 might be the D (5 bases). The V end lost 3 bases, the J end lost 4 bases, and 10 bases lay between the germline ends. This CDR3 is 13 amino acids long. Germline values: CDR1 SGHRS, CDR2 YFSETQ.

V usage is TRBV6-2 or TRBV6-3 and J usage is TRBJ1-6; D ambiguous. The CDR3 is 12 residues long. V gave up 2 bases and J gave up 14 bases, with 10 bases separating them. Looked up from germline, CDR1 is MNHEY and CDR2 is SVGEGT. Here the CDR3 DNA reads TGTGCCAGCAGTTACGCGGGCGCAGCCCTCCACTTT. Amino acids: CASSYAGAALHF.

The rearrangement links TRBV7-2 to TRBJ2-3; 8 bases align to TRBD2. Germline CDR1 reads SGHTA; CDR2 reads FQGNSA. Germline trimming cut 4 bases from V and 5 bases from J; bases unmatched to any gene: 14. The CDR3 has 17 residues. As DNA, the CDR3 is TGTGCCAGCAGCTATCTGACTCAAGGGACTAGAGGAGATACGCAGTATTTT. This gives the protein CASSYLTQGTRGDTQYF. Full variable domain (outside the CDR3, taken from reference TRBV7-2 and TRBJ2-3): GAGVSQSPSNKVTEKGKDVELRCDPISGHTALYWYRQSLGQGLEFLIYFQGNSAPDKSGLPSDRFSAERTGGSVSTLTIQRTQQEDSAVYLCASSYLTQGTRGDTQYFGPGTRLTVL.

The V and J genes are TRBV4-1 and TRBJ1-1, with D unclear. The CDR3 covers 13 residues. Trimming stripped 6 bases from V and 2 bases from J, with 10 bases between. Germline V gene lookup returns CDR1 MGHRA and CDR2 YSYEKL. The CDR3 protein is CASRIGPNTEAFF. CDR3 bases: TGCGCCAGCAGGATCGGGCCTAACACTGAAGCTTTCTTT.

This chain connects TRBV2 to TRBJ2-2; D ambiguous. V lost 6 bases to trimming and J lost 0 bases, with 14 bases between them. The CDR3 loop spans 16 amino acids. The germline V gene has CDR1 SNHLY and CDR2 FYNNEI. DNA of the CDR3: TGTGCCAGCAGACCTGACATACTTGCGAACACCGGGGAGCTGTTTTTT. Protein sequence: CASRPDILANTGELFF.

This chain joins TRBV5-6 and TRBJ1-5, with unresolved D. Trimming left V 4 bases short and J 4 bases short, with 15 bases between. The CDR3 extends over 15 amino acids. Germline CDR1 is SGHDT and CDR2 is YYEEEE. The CDR3, as DNA: TGTGCCAGCAGCCCCAGTGGGTTCGGAAATCAGCCCCAGCATTTT. Amino acids: CASSPSGFGNQPQHF.

The rearrangement joins TRBV5-4 to TRBJ2-3, with D perhaps given as TRBD1 or TRBD2 (6 bases each). The germline V and J ends were trimmed by 2 bases and 1 base, with 11 bases remaining between them. The CDR3 spans 15 residues. Germline V gene sequence: CDR1 SGHNT, CDR2 YYREEE (reference sequence). Here the CDR3 reads CASSLGGLGTDTQYF. CDR3 in DNA: TGTGCCAGCAGCTTAGGGGGGCTGGGCACAGATACGCAGTATTTT.

This chain connects TRBV18 to TRBJ2-7; possible D gene TRBD1, 5 bases. From germline, CDR1 is KGHSH and CDR2 LQKENI. The CDR3 is 14 amino acids. V shed 3 bases and J shed 2 bases, with 11 bases lying between them. DNA of the CDR3: TGTGCCAGCTCACCGGGCAGGGCCGCCTACGAGCAGTACTTC. Translation gives CASSPGRAAYEQYF.

The V call is TRBV10-3, the J call TRBJ1-1, with 7 nucleotides matching TRBD1. The V gene's germline CDR1 is ENHRY and CDR2 SYGVKD. Trimming at V came to 3 bases and at J to 1 base, leaving 5 bases not matched to a gene. This CDR3 has 15 residues. CDR3 sequence (DNA): TGTGCCATCAGTGAACCGGGGACAGCGAACACTGAAGCTTTCTTT. Its protein product is CAISEPGTANTEAFF.

V gene TRBV7-9 combines with J gene TRBJ1-1; D is ambiguous. This CDR3 has 13 residues. CDR1 is SEHNR, CDR2 FQNEAQ, per germline (reference sequence). Trimming took 5 bases from V and 8 from J, leaving 15 bases between them. CDR3 coding DNA: TGTGCCAGCAGCCCCCGGGCCCAGATCGAAGCTTTCTTT. Translation: CASSPRAQIEAFF.

The chain links TRBV9 to TRBJ1-2; TRBD1 might be the D (5 bases). Germline-derived CDR1 and CDR2 are SGDLS and YYNGEE. The CDR3 totals 14 residues. V was cut by 4 bases and J by 0 bases, with 10 bases left in between. The CDR3 loop reads CASSPGRPNYGYTF. The CDR3 region has the DNA TGTGCCAGCAGCCCGGGACGACCTAACTATGGCTACACCTTC.

The chain uses TRBV5-1 and TRBJ1-2; 9 bases agree with TRBD1. The CDR3 consists of 15 residues. Germline lookup yields CDR1 SGHRS and CDR2 YFSETQ. V gave up 4 bases and J gave up 4 bases; unmatched junction bases: 8. CDR3 region: CASSADRGSAYGYTF. For the CDR3, the DNA is TGCGCCAGCAGCGCGGACAGGGGTTCGGCCTATGGCTACACCTTC.